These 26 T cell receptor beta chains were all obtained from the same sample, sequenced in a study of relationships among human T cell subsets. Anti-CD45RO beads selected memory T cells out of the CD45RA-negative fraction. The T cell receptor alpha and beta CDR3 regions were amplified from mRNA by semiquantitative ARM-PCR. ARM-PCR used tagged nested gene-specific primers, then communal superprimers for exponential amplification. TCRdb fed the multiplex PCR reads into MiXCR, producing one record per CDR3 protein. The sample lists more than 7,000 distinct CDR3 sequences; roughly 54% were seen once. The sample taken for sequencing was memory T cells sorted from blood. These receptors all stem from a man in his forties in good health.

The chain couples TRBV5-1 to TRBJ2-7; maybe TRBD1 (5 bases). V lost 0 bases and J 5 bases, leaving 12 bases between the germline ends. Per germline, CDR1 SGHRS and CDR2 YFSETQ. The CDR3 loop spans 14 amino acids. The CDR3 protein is CASSLGQGIDEQYF. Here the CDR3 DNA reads TGCGCCAGCAGCTTGGGGCAGGGAATCGACGAGCAGTACTTC. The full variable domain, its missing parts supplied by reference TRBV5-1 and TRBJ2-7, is KAGVTQTPRYLIKTRGQQVTLSCSPISGHRSVSWYQQTPGQGLQFLFEYFSETQRNKGNFPGRFSGRQFSNSRSEMNVSTLELGDSALYLCASSLGQGIDEQYFGPGTRLTVT.

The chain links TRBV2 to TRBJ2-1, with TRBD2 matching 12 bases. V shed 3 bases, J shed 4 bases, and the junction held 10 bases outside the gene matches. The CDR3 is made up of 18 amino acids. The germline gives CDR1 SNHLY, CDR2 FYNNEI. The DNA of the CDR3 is TGTGCCAGCAGTGATAGCTTGATTCTAGCGGGAGGGTACAATGAGCAGTTCTTC. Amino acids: CASSDSLILAGGYNEQFF. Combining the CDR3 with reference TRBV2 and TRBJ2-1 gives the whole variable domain EPEVTQTPSHQVTQMGQEVILRCVPISNHLYFYWYRQILGQKVEFLVSFYNNEISEKSEIFDDQFSVERPDGSNFTLKIRSTKLEDSAMYFCASSDSLILAGGYNEQFFGPGTRLTVL.

The CDR3 loop is CASSPSGSGSYEQYF. In DNA, the CDR3 is TGTGCCAGCAGCCCCAGCGGGAGTGGGTCCTACGAGCAGTACTTC. The chain uses TRBV6-5 and TRBJ2-7; TRBD2 aligns across 8 bases. Per germline, CDR1 MNHEY and CDR2 SVGAGI. The CDR3 sequence is 15 residues long. After removal of 6 bases from V and 1 base from J, the junction contained 8 bases not matched to a gene.

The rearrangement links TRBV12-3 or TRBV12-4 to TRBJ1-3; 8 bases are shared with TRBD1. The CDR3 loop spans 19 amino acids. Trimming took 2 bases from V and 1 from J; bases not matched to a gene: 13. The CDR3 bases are TGTGCCAGCAGTTTACCCCTAGCAGGACAGGGCGTTTCTGGAAACACCATATATTTT. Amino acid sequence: CASSLPLAGQGVSGNTIYF.

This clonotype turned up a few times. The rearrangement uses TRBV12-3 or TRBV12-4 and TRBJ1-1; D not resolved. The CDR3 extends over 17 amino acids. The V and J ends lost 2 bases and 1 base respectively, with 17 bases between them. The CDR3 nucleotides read TGTGCCAGCAGTTTATTTCTGGCGACCGCTGAGAACACTGAAGCTTTCTTT. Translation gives CASSLFLATAENTEAFF.

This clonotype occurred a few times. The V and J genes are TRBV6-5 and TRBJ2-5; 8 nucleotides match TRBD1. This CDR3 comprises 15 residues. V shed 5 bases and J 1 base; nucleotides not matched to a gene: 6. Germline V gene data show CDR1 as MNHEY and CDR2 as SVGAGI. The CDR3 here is CASSQGDRTQETQYF. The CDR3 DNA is TGTGCCAGCAGTCAAGGGGACAGGACCCAAGAGACCCAGTACTTC.

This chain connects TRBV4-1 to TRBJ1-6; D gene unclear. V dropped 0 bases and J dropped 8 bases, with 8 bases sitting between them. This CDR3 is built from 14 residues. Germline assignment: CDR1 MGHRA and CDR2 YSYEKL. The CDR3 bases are TGCGCCAGCAGCCAAGATGGCGGGGATTCACCCCTCCACTTT. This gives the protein CASSQDGGDSPLHF.

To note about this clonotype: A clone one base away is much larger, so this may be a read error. CDR3 loop: CSAGRGRGTTEAFF. The CDR3 DNA is TGCAGCGCCGGACGGGGCCGTGGGACCACTGAAGCTTTCTTT. The V gene is TRBV29-1, the J gene TRBJ1-1; TRBD1 is a possible D gene (5 bases). The length of the CDR3 is 14 residues. V lost 7 bases and J 4 bases, leaving 19 bases between the germline ends. Germline V gene sequence: CDR1 SQVTM, CDR2 ANQGSEA. Full variable domain (remainder filled in from reference TRBV29-1 and TRBJ1-1): SAVISQKPSRDICQRGTSLTIQCQVDSQVTMMFWYRQQPGQSLTLIATANQGSEATYESGFVIDKFPISRPNLTFSTLTVSNMSPEDSSIYLCSAGRGRGTTEAFFGQGTRLTVV.

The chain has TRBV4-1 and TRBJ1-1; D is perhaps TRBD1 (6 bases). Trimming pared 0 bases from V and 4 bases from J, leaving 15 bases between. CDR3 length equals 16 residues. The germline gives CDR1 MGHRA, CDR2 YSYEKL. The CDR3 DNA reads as TGCGCCAGCAGCCAAGAAGCGGGGGCAGGGGTCACTGAAGCTTTCTTT. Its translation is CASSQEAGAGVTEAFF.

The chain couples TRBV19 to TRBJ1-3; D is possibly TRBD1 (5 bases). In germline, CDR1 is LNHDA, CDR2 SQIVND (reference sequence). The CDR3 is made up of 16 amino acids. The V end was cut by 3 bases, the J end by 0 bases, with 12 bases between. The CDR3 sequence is CASSISGLISGNTIYF. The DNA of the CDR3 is TGTGCCAGTAGTATCTCGGGACTGATCTCTGGAAACACCATATATTTT.

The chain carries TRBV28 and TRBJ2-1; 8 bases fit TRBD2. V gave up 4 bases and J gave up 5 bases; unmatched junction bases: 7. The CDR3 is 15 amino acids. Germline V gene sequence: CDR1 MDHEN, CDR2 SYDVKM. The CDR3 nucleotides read TGTGCCAGCAGTTCCTCTAGCGGGCGACACAATGAGCAGTTCTTC. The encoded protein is CASSSSSGRHNEQFF.

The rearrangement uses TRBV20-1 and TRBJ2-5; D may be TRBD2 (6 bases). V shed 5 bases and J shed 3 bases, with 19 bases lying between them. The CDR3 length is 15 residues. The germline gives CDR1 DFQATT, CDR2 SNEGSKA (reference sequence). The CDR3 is CSASNARGGEETQYF. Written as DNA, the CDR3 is TGCAGTGCTTCTAATGCGCGGGGCGGGGAAGAGACCCAGTACTTC.

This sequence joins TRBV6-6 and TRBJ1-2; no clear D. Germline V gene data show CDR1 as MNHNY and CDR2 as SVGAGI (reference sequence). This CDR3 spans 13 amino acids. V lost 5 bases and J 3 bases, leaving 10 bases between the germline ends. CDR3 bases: TGTGCCAGCAGTCTCGATCCTTACTATGGCTACACCTTC. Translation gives CASSLDPYYGYTF.

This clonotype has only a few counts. The CDR3 DNA is TGCGCCAGCAGCCAGTACAGCTCTGGGGCCAACGTCCTGACTTTC. Encoded protein: CASSQYSSGANVLTF. The V gene is TRBV5-1, the J gene TRBJ2-6; no firm D call. The germline V gene has CDR1 SGHRS and CDR2 YFSETQ. The CDR3 runs 15 residues. With 4 bases removed from V and 0 bases from J, the gap between germline ends came to 8 bases.

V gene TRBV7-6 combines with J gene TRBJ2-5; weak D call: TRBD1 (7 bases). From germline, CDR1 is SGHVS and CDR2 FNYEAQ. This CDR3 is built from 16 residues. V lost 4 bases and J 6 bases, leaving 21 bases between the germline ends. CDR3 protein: CASSSPDRPGGKTQYF. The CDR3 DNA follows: TGTGCCAGCAGCTCCCCCGATAGGCCAGGGGGGAAGACCCAGTACTTC.

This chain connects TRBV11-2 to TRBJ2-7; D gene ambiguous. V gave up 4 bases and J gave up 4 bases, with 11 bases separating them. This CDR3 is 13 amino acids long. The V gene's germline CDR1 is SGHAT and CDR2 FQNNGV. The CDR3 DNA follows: TGTGCCAGCAGCTACACGACAAGGTACGAGCAGTACTTC. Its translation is CASSYTTRYEQYF. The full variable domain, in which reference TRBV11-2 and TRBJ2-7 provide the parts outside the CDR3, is EAGVAQSPRYKIIEKRQSVAFWCNPISGHATLYWYQQILGQGPKLLIQFQNNGVVDDSQLPKDRFSAERLKGVDSTLKIQPAKLEDSAVYLCASSYTTRYEQYFGPGTRLTVT.

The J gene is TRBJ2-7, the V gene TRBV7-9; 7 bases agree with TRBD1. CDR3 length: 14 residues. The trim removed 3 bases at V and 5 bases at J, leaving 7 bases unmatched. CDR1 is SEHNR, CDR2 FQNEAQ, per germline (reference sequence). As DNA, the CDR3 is TGTGCCAGCAGCTTGGGACACCAGGGGGACGAGCAGTACTTC. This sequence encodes CASSLGHQGDEQYF.

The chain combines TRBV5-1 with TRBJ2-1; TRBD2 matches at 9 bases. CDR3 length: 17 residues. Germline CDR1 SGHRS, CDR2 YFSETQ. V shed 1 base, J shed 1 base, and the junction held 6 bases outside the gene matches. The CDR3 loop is CASSLWGGLASYNEQFF. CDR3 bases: TGCGCCAGCAGCTTGTGGGGGGGACTAGCATCCTACAATGAGCAGTTCTTC.

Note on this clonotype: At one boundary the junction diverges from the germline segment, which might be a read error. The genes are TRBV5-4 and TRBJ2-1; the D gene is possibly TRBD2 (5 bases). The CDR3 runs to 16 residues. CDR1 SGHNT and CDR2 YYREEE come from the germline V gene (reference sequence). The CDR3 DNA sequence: TGCGCCAGCAGCTCTGGTGGGAGTACGGCCTACAATGAGCAGTTCTTC. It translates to CASSSGGSTAYNEQFF.

The CDR3 bases are TGTGCCAGCAGCAACGGGGGGAGCTCCTACGAGCAGTACTTC. This sequence encodes CASSNGGSSYEQYF. The chain uses TRBV4-2 and TRBJ2-7; 7 nucleotides agree with TRBD2. Per germline, CDR1 LGHNA and CDR2 YNFKEQ. CDR3 size: 14 residues. The V and J ends lost 5 bases and 0 bases, in that order; junction bases with no gene match: 4.

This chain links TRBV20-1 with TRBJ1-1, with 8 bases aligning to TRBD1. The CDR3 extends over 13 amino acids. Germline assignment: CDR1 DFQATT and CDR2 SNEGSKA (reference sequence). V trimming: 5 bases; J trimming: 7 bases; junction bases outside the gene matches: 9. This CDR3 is CSASPDGTGEAFF. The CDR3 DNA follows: TGCAGTGCTTCGCCGGACGGGACAGGTGAAGCTTTCTTT.

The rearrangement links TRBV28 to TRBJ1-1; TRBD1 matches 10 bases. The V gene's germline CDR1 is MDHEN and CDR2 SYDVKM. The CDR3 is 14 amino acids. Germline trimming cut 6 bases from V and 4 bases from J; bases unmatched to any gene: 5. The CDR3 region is CASRSTGGVTEAFF. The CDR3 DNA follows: TGTGCCAGCAGATCGACAGGGGGCGTCACTGAAGCTTTCTTT.

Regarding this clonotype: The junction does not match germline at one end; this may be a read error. In nucleotides, the CDR3 is TGTGCCAGTAGTATTGGTAACTCAGGTGTCGATGAGCAGTCCTTC. Translated: CASSIGNSGVDEQSF. The V call is TRBV19, the J call TRBJ2-1, with no clear D. The CDR3 has 15 amino acids. Germline values: CDR1 LNHDA, CDR2 SQIVND (reference sequence).

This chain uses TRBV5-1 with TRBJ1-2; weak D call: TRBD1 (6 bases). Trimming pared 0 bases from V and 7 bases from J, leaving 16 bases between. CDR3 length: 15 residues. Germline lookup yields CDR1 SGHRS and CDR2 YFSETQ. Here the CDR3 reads CASSLEGHSGGGYTF. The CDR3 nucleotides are TGCGCCAGCAGCTTGGAGGGACATTCGGGTGGTGGCTACACCTTC.

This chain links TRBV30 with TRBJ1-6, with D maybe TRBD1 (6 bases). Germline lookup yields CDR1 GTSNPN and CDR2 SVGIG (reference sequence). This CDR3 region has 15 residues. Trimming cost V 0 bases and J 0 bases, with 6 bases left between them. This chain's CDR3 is CAWSVQGSYNSPLHF. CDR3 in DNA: TGTGCCTGGAGTGTACAGGGCTCCTATAATTCACCCCTCCACTTT.

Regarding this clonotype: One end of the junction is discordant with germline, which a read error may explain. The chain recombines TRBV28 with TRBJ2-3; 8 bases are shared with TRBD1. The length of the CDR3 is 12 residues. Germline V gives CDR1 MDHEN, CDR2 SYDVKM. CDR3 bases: TGTGCCTGCAGTTTTCCGCCGGGACAGGCGTATTTT. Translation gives CACSFPPGQAYF.